This record covers a single T cell receptor beta chain. The sample belongs to a study of CD8+ T cells in alopecia areata. Study as a whole: Twice daily, treated patients received 5 to 10 mg of oral tofacitinib. Severity scoring for treated patients was based on the percentage of affected scalp area.

The CDR3 length is 16 residues. Germline V gene data show CDR1 as LGHNA and CDR2 as YSLEER. Trimming shortened V by 0 bases and J by 2 bases, and 12 bases separated the two germline ends. As the sequencing template, cDNA was produced by extracting RNA and reverse transcribing it. Sequencing was performed with immunoSEQ multiplex PCR; in TCRdb, only in-frame clones are kept and a portion is missing. The table lists over 70,000 clones, approximately 70% of them singletons. Treatment in this sample: oral pan-JAK inhibitor, 5-10 mg twice daily. Separation by sorting yielded CD4+ and CD8+ T cells from PBMCs.

The sequences come from CD8+ T cells sorted from blood, collected at week 24, from a patient treated with tofacitinib. The chain combines TRBV4-3 with TRBJ2-3, with no clear D. This clonotype originated in a human donor with alopecia areata. In nucleotides, the CDR3 is TGCGCCAGCAGCCAAGATCGTGGCCGTTCCACAGATACGCAGTATTTT. It translates to CASSQDRGRSTDTQYF.